The rows below give T cell receptor beta chains drawn from one sample of a study of glioma-infiltrating T cells after dendritic cell vaccination. Sequencing was performed with immunoSEQ multiplex PCR; in TCRdb, only in-frame clones are kept and a portion is missing. The table lists approximately 46,000 clones, approximately 89% of them singletons. Sequenced material: blood, taken after dendritic cell vaccination. The receptors stem from a human donor with glioblastoma. Each CDR3 is given with its conserved first and last residue. D genes are given only for firm matches. Only some rows state a clone size, as once, few, many or a class for expanded clones.

CDR3 length	V gene	clone size	D gene	J gene	CDR3 DNA	CDR3 protein
15	TRBV7-9	NA	NA	TRBJ2-1	TGTGCCAGCAGCTTAAATCCTTCCGGCTACAATGAGCAGTTCTTC	CASSLNPSGYNEQFF
14	TRBV14	NA	NA	TRBJ2-5	TGTGCCAGCAGCCAAGGAGCAGCAGGAGGGACCCAGTACTTC	CASSQGAAGGTQYF
13	TRBV5-1	few	NA	TRBJ2-1	TGCGCCAGCAGCTGGAGGTCCCACAATGAGCAGTTCTTC	CASSWRSHNEQFF
15	TRBV4-1	NA	TRBD1	TRBJ1-1	TGCGCCAGCAGCCTATACAGGGGTGAGAACACTGAAGCTTTCTTT	CASSLYRGENTEAFF
19	TRBV27	NA	TRBD2	TRBJ2-7	TGTGCCAGCAGTTTAAGGAACCCCGGGACTAGCGGAAACTCCTACGAGCAGTACTTC	CASSLRNPGTSGNSYEQYF
14	TRBV7-7	NA	NA	TRBJ2-3	TGTGCTAGCAGCCACGGAGGACCCTCAGATACGCAGTATTTT	CASSHGGPSDTQYF
15	TRBV6-6	NA	NA	TRBJ2-6	TGTGCCAGCAGATTGGACAGCTCTGGGGCCAACGTCCTGACTTTC	CASRLDSSGANVLTF
18	TRBV10-3	once	NA	TRBJ2-3	TGTGCCATCAGTGAGATCAGGGCGCTTACGCTTAGCACAGATACGCAGTATTTT	CAISEIRALTLSTDTQYF
13	TRBV9	NA	NA	TRBJ1-4	TGTGCCAGCAGCCCCGCACGGAGTGAAAAACTGTTTTTT	CASSPARSEKLFF
16	TRBV5-4	once	TRBD2	TRBJ2-1	TGTGCCAGCAGCTTATATGCTAGCGGGAGTAGCAATGAGCAGTTCTTC	CASSLYASGSSNEQFF
14	TRBV10-3	NA	TRBD2	TRBJ2-1	TGTGCCACAGAAAGCGGGAGAAACTACAATGAGCAGTTCTTC	CATESGRNYNEQFF
13	TRBV10-3	NA	TRBD1	TRBJ1-3	TGTGCCATCGGGGCGGGACAGGTGAACACCATATATTTT	CAIGAGQVNTIYF
18	TRBV7-2	NA	TRBD2	TRBJ2-3	TGTGCCAGCAGCTTTAGTCTAGCGGGAGCCCCTAGCACAGATACGCAGTATTTT	CASSFSLAGAPSTDTQYF
17	TRBV27	NA	NA	TRBJ2-2	TGTGCCAGCAGTTTTATCTTCCCGACAGTTCTCACCGGGGAGCTGTTTTTT	CASSFIFPTVLTGELFF
15	TRBV5-1	once	TRBD1	TRBJ2-7	TGCGCCAGCAGCTTGCCCCCCGGGACAGGGGACGAGCAGTACTTC	CASSLPPGTGDEQYF
17	TRBV25-1	NA	NA	TRBJ2-2	TGTGCCAGCGTAACCTCAAATACAGGGCTGGGCACCGGGGAGCTGTTTTTT	CASVTSNTGLGTGELFF
14	TRBV27	NA	NA	TRBJ2-2	TGTGCCAGCAGTTTTGAGGTTAACACCGGGGAGCTGTTTTTT	CASSFEVNTGELFF
13	TRBV10-3	few	NA	TRBJ1-2	TGTGCCATCAGCGCAGAAGAATTATGGGGCTACACCTTC	CAISAEELWGYTF
17	TRBV7-2	NA	TRBD1	TRBJ1-2	TGTGCCAGCAGCTCGACAGGGGTGGAGAGATTTAACTATGGCTACACCTTC	CASSSTGVERFNYGYTF
14	TRBV6-6	once	NA	TRBJ2-5	TGTGCCAGCAAGGTGGGAGGGGGCCAAGAGACCCAGTACTTC	CASKVGGGQETQYF
11	TRBV6-5	NA	NA	TRBJ2-7	TGTGCCAGCACCGCGGGACCCGAGCAGTACTTC	CASTAGPEQYF
12	TRBV10-3	NA	NA	TRBJ2-2	TGTGCCATCAAAGCAGGGGCCGGGGAGCTGTTTTTT	CAIKAGAGELFF
11	TRBV27	NA	NA	TRBJ1-1	TGTGCCACCAACACGGGCACTGAAGCTTTCTTT	CATNTGTEAFF
13	TRBV12-5	NA	NA	TRBJ2-1	TGTGCTAGTGGTTTGGGGCCCGCTAATGAGCAGTTCTTC	CASGLGPANEQFF